Each of the 27 T cell receptor beta chains below was sequenced from the same sample in a study of T cell repertoires in cytomegalovirus infection. TCRdb redid the calling of the reads with MiXCR, one entry per CDR3 protein. The repertoire holds under 850,000 distinct CDR3 sequences, with approximately 40% as singletons. The sequencing sample was made of PBMCs. The receptors come from a human donor in good health (CMV status not recorded). Some clones in this sample may be carry-over from other donors' samples.

This clonotype has only a few counts. CDR3 protein: CASNNGVATNEKLFF. Here the CDR3 DNA reads TGCGCCAGCAATAACGGGGTTGCAACTAATGAAAAACTGTTTTTT. The chain links TRBV4-1 to TRBJ1-4; D gene ambiguous. Trimming shortened V by 7 bases and J by 0 bases, and 12 bases separated the two germline ends. CDR1 is MGHRA and CDR2 is YSYEKL in the germline V gene. This CDR3 is 15 amino acids long.

This clonotype has more than one count but fewer than ten. The V and J genes are TRBV2 and TRBJ1-1; a possible D gene is TRBD1 (6 bases). V gave up 1 base and J gave up 5 bases, with 11 bases separating them. The CDR3 runs 14 residues. Per the germline V gene, CDR1 is SNHLY and CDR2 is FYNNEI. Here the CDR3 DNA reads TGTGCCAGCAGTGAAGGGGGGGCGAGAACTGAAGCTTTCTTT. As protein: CASSEGGARTEAFF.

Regarding this clonotype: The CDR3 does not end in the conserved phenylalanine or tryptophan, so this is likely a read error. The chain combines TRBV6-5 with TRBJ2-5; possibly TRBD1 for D (6 bases). Germline V lookup: CDR1 MNHEY, CDR2 SVGAGI. The CDR3 is 13 residues long. V was shortened by 3 bases and J by 4 bases, with 9 bases between the two germline ends. CDR3 residues: CASSYSTGETQYC. The CDR3 DNA reads as TGTGCCAGCAGTTATTCGACAGGAGAGACCCAGTACTGC.

This chain joins TRBV5-1 and TRBJ2-2, with TRBD1 as a possible D gene (6 bases). V was shortened by 4 bases and J by 0 bases, with 10 bases between the two germline ends. The V gene's germline CDR1 is SGHRS and CDR2 YFSETQ. There are 15 residues in the CDR3. DNA of the CDR3: TGCGCCAGCAGCCCCGGGACATCGAACACCGGGGAGCTGTTTTTT. Amino acids: CASSPGTSNTGELFF.

CDR3 residues: CASSVTGLPDYGYTF. CDR3 nucleotide sequence: TGTGCCAGCAGTGTGACAGGGCTGCCGGACTATGGCTACACCTTC. This rearrangement joins TRBV2 to TRBJ1-2; TRBD1 matches at 7 bases. Trimming removed 4 bases from V and 3 bases from J; junction bases left unmatched: 8. CDR1 is SNHLY and CDR2 is FYNNEI in the germline V gene. The CDR3 length is 15 residues.

The CDR3 sequence is CASSYGTSGRRTDTQYF. The DNA for the CDR3 is TGTGCCAGCAGTTATGGGACTAGCGGGAGGCGGACAGATACGCAGTATTTT. The chain couples TRBV6-6 to TRBJ2-3, with 15 bases aligning to TRBD2. After removal of 3 bases from V and 3 bases from J, the junction contained 4 bases not matched to a gene. This CDR3 has 17 residues. Germline V CDR1 and CDR2: MNHNY, SVGAGI (reference sequence).

Points on this clonotype: It is likely a read error, because the conserved phenylalanine at the end of the CDR3 is missing. The rearrangement links TRBV7-2 to TRBJ2-7, with unresolved D. The germline V gene encodes CDR1 SGHTA and CDR2 FQGNSA. The CDR3 is 15 residues long. Trimming pared 1 base from V and 3 bases from J, leaving 13 bases between. The CDR3 bases are TGTGCCAGCAGCTTAGATACGACCCTTATCTACGAGCAGTACTTA. Its translation is CASSLDTTLIYEQYL.

This clonotype was observed a handful of times. The chain employs TRBV30 and TRBJ2-7; no clear D. CDR1 and CDR2 from the germline V gene are GTSNPN and SVGIG (reference sequence). Trimming removed 0 bases from V and 4 bases from J, with 10 bases in between. The CDR3 length is 13 residues. The CDR3 sequence is CAWSVRNGYEQYF. For the CDR3, the DNA is TGTGCCTGGAGTGTACGTAACGGTTACGAGCAGTACTTC.

The chain joins TRBV12-3 or TRBV12-4 to TRBJ1-6; no clear D gene. V lost 3 bases to trimming and J lost 10 bases, with 10 bases between them. This CDR3 spans 13 amino acids. CDR3: CASSFGAVSPLHF. The CDR3 nucleotides are TGTGCCAGCAGTTTCGGCGCGGTCTCACCCCTCCACTTT.

In this sample, this clonotype turned up once. The chain employs TRBV19 and TRBJ1-5, with 8 bases identical to TRBD1. The CDR3 has 16 amino acids. The V gene end was trimmed by 6 bases and the J gene end by 7 bases; junction bases not matched to a gene: 14. Per germline, CDR1 LNHDA and CDR2 SQIVND (reference sequence). CDR3 protein: CASSRPWTGKGQPQHF. The CDR3 bases are TGTGCCAGTAGCCGCCCCTGGACAGGGAAGGGGCAGCCCCAGCATTTT. Supplemented by reference TRBV19 and TRBJ1-5, the full variable domain reads DGGITQSPKYLFRKEGQNVTLSCEQNLNHDAMYWYRQDPGQGLRLIYYSQIVNDFQKGDIAEGYSVSREKKESFPLTVTSAQKNPTAFYLCASSRPWTGKGQPQHFGDGTRLSIL.

This clonotype showed up many times. V is TRBV6-1 and J is TRBJ1-3, with D unresolved. The CDR3 covers 16 residues. Trimming removed 3 bases at V and 3 bases at J, with 15 bases between. CDR1 is MNHNS, CDR2 SASEGT, per germline. CDR3 in DNA: TGTGCCAGCAGTGAGGTAGCCTCGGGGAGTGGAAACACCATATATTTT. It translates to CASSEVASGSGNTIYF.

This chain links TRBV19 with TRBJ2-2; D perhaps matches TRBD2 (6 bases). The CDR3 contains 15 residues. The V end was cut by 1 base, the J end by 5 bases, with 11 bases between. Germline V lookup: CDR1 LNHDA, CDR2 SQIVND (reference sequence). The CDR3 loop reads CASSIGFRGTGELFF. CDR3 in DNA: TGTGCCAGTAGTATAGGTTTCCGGGGGACCGGGGAGCTGTTTTTT.

This clonotype has a handful of counts. The chain uses TRBV6-1 and TRBJ1-5, with 8 nucleotides matching TRBD1. Germline CDR1 reads MNHNS; CDR2 reads SASEGT. Germline trimming cut 4 bases from V and 6 bases from J; bases unmatched to any gene: 8. The CDR3 extends over 15 amino acids. CDR3 nucleotides: TGTGCCAGCAGTGTCTTGGACAGGGCGATTCAGCCCCAGCATTTT. Encoded protein: CASSVLDRAIQPQHF.

This clonotype was picked up many times. The chain has TRBV7-2 and TRBJ2-3; TRBD2 is a possible D gene (7 bases). The V end lost 1 base, the J end lost 6 bases, and 11 bases lay between the germline ends. The CDR3 covers 14 residues. Germline V lookup: CDR1 SGHTA, CDR2 FQGNSA. The CDR3 loop reads CASSLVGGPDTQYF. CDR3 DNA sequence: TGTGCCAGCAGCTTAGTGGGGGGGCCGGATACGCAGTATTTT.

This clonotype appeared many times. J is TRBJ1-6 and V is TRBV4-2; D might be TRBD1 (5 bases). The germline V gene encodes CDR1 LGHNA and CDR2 YNFKEQ. This CDR3 has 17 amino acids. The V end was cut by 0 bases, the J end by 4 bases, with 13 bases between. The CDR3 protein is CASSQDPTGAYNSPLHF. CDR3 DNA sequence: TGTGCCAGCAGCCAAGACCCAACAGGAGCTTATAATTCACCCCTCCACTTT.

This clonotype was observed once. Since a much larger clone is just one base distant, this may be a read error. The rearrangement uses TRBV28 and TRBJ1-1; possible D gene TRBD1, 5 bases. The V and J ends lost 3 bases and 12 bases respectively, with 14 bases between them. The germline CDR1 and CDR2 sequences are MDHEN and SYDVKM. CDR3 length: 12 amino acids. As DNA, the CDR3 is TGTGCCAGCAGTTTTTCGACAGTTCGGTCTTTCTTT. Its translation is CASSFSTVRSFF.

The J gene is TRBJ1-6, the V gene TRBV19, with 8 positions matching TRBD1. V was pared by 6 bases and J by 4 bases, with 17 bases of the junction left unmatched. In germline, CDR1 is LNHDA, CDR2 SQIVND (reference sequence). This CDR3 has 19 residues. The DNA for the CDR3 is TGTGCCAGTAGCGGTCCGAGGACAGGGATCGGACGGTATAATTCACCCCTCCACTTT. Translating gives CASSGPRTGIGRYNSPLHF. The full variable domain, rest sourced from reference TRBV19 and TRBJ1-6, is DGGITQSPKYLFRKEGQNVTLSCEQNLNHDAMYWYRQDPGQGLRLIYYSQIVNDFQKGDIAEGYSVSREKKESFPLTVTSAQKNPTAFYLCASSGPRTGIGRYNSPLHFGNGTRLTVT.

V gene TRBV7-8 combines with J gene TRBJ2-7; perhaps TRBD2 as D (6 bases). The germline V and J ends were trimmed by 1 base and 5 bases, with 9 bases remaining between them. The length of the CDR3 is 13 residues. From germline, CDR1 is SGHVS and CDR2 FQNEAQ. The CDR3 reads CASSLGGEDEQYF. CDR3 coding DNA: TGTGCCAGCAGCTTAGGCGGGGAAGACGAGCAGTACTTC.

To note about this clonotype: One junction end does not reproduce the germline sequence, and a read error may be involved. J is TRBJ1-2 and V is TRBV7-9; D not certain. Germline V gene sequence: CDR1 SEHNR, CDR2 FQNEAQ (reference sequence). The length of the CDR3 is 15 residues. CDR3 in amino acids: CDSILRSVINYGYTF. CDR3 DNA: TGTGACAGCATCTTACGATCCGTGATAAACTATGGCTACACCTTC. The whole variable domain, filled in from reference TRBV7-9 and TRBJ1-2, reads DTGVSQNPRHKITKRGQNVTFRCDPISEHNRLYWYRQTLGQGPEFLTYFQNEAQLEKSRLLSDRFSAERPKGSFSTLEIQRTEQGDSAMYLCDSILRSVINYGYTFGSGTRLTVV.

The chain recombines TRBV3-1 with TRBJ2-2, with TRBD2 identical over 10 bases. Germline lookup yields CDR1 LGHDT and CDR2 YNNKEL (reference sequence). J gave up 6 bases and V 3 bases, and 7 bases lay outside the gene matches. The CDR3 runs 16 residues. The CDR3 nucleotides read TGTGCCAGCAGCCAGTCCCCTGGACTAGCGGCCGGGGAGCTGTTTTTT. This codes for CASSQSPGLAAGELFF.

This clonotype was observed many times. The J gene is TRBJ1-3, the V gene TRBV7-6; D is unclear. The CDR3 is 15 residues long. The V gene's germline CDR1 is SGHVS and CDR2 FNYEAQ. Trimming removed 2 bases at V and 0 bases at J, with 8 bases between. The CDR3 sequence: CASSLQAPSGNTIYF. CDR3 DNA sequence: TGTGCCAGCAGCTTACAGGCTCCCTCTGGAAACACCATATATTTT.

The sample holds one count of this clonotype. The chain joins TRBV11-2 to TRBJ2-5, with D possibly being TRBD2 (5 bases). The length of the CDR3 is 14 residues. Trimming left V 1 base short and J 5 bases short, with 11 bases between. CDR1 is SGHAT, CDR2 FQNNGV, per germline. The CDR3 sequence: CASSLGSVGETQYF. In nucleotides, the CDR3 is TGTGCCAGCAGCTTAGGTAGCGTCGGGGAGACCCAGTACTTC.

This chain connects TRBV7-6 to TRBJ2-7; perhaps TRBD2 as D (5 bases). Trimming removed 2 bases from V and 5 bases from J, with 13 bases in between. The CDR3 totals 14 residues. Germline V CDR1 and CDR2: SGHVS, FNYEAQ. CDR3: CASSLLEEADEQYF. CDR3 coding DNA: TGTGCCAGCAGCTTATTAGAGGAAGCGGACGAGCAGTACTTC.

The chain is built from TRBV10-3 and TRBJ2-3, with TRBD1 matching 8 bases. Germline trimming cut 6 bases from V and 2 bases from J; bases unmatched to any gene: 10. Germline assignment: CDR1 ENHRY and CDR2 SYGVKD. The CDR3 length is 16 residues. The CDR3 region is CAIRRDRTGPTDTQYF. As DNA, the CDR3 is TGTGCCATCAGAAGGGACAGGACGGGCCCCACAGATACGCAGTATTTT.

The rearrangement joins TRBV19 to TRBJ1-1; a possible D gene is TRBD1 (5 bases). CDR3 length equals 12 residues. V lost 4 bases, J lost 7 bases, and 10 bases lay in between. CDR1 and CDR2 from the germline V gene are LNHDA and SQIVND (reference sequence). The CDR3 DNA follows: TGTGCCAGTAGTAAGAGGGACCTTGAAGCTTTCTTT. It is translated as CASSKRDLEAFF.

In regard to this clonotype: The CDR3 does not end in the conserved phenylalanine or tryptophan, so this is likely a read error. The DNA is omitted, as the CDR3 cannot be located on it reliably, and the CDR3 follows TCRdb's listing. The V call is TRBV2, the J call TRBJ2-1; the listed D gene, TRBD1, was not tested against the DNA. 13 amino acids form the CDR3, both terminal residues included. Germline loops: CDR1 SNHLY, CDR2 FYNNEI. CDR3: CASSVSLPSRLGT.

The chain links TRBV6-6 to TRBJ2-2; TRBD1 matches at 9 bases. The CDR3 runs to 17 residues. With 5 bases clipped from V and 1 base from J, the junction kept 8 bases outside the gene matches. Germline CDR1 and CDR2: MNHNY and SVGAGI (reference sequence). CDR3 sequence: CASSVVGTGRNTGELFF. CDR3 in DNA: TGTGCCAGCAGTGTTGTCGGGACAGGGCGGAACACCGGGGAGCTGTTTTTT.